The clone carrying this T cell receptor (beta chain) was seen only a few times. The antigen is undetermined. TCRdb reprocessed the 5' RACE reads with MiXCR, giving one entry per CDR3 protein. Of some 570,000 distinct CDR3 sequences in the sample, approximately 20% were seen once. This sample stems from a study of identical twins. Whole-study findings and limits: There is a chance that invariant MAIT and iNKT cells partially muddied zero-insertion analyses. Findings depended on cross-sectional statistics rather than tracking the same donors.

These records were also assigned to another study, of yellow fever vaccine responses in identical twins.

Sequenced material: CD4+ T cells sorted from blood. The receptor was isolated from a woman aged 18-29 years in good health.

This CDR3 reads CASSPYPQGQETQYF. CDR3 sequence (DNA): TGCGCCAGCAGCCCCTACCCACAGGGCCAAGAGACCCAGTACTTC. The V gene is TRBV5-1, the J gene TRBJ2-5; D perhaps matches TRBD1 (6 bases). CDR3 size: 15 residues. Trimming took 4 bases from V and 1 from J, leaving 14 bases between them. The germline CDR1 and CDR2 sequences are SGHRS and YFSETQ.